This T cell receptor (beta chain) was identified in a study of T-cell reconstitution after alpha-beta-depleted transplantation in children. General study results and limits: It was surviving recipient T cells and thymic progenitors that gave some patients high TCRbeta diversity at day 60. Alpha-beta T cells about two months after transplant reportedly derived from several hundred expanded graft clones. T cells produced anew were the main source of T-cell counts and diversity one year after transplant.

A remark on this clonotype: Its target is unknown.

CDR3 length: 11 amino acids. Germline values: CDR1 DFQATT, CDR2 SNEGSKA (reference sequence). The V end lost 5 bases, the J end lost 1 base, and 5 bases lay between the germline ends. A TCRbeta library incorporating unique molecular identifiers was prepared. TCRdb ran MiXCR on the PCR reads and lists one entry per CDR3 protein. The sample holds about 980,000 distinct CDR3 sequences, about 30% seen once. This rearrangement joins TRBV20-1 to TRBJ2-5; D might be TRBD1 or TRBD2, each matching 5 bases. The sample here was PBMCs, mostly from graft donor cells, taken 360 days after TCRalphabeta/CD19-depleted stem cell transplant. The sequence was collected from a boy younger than two who had a stem cell transplant for SCID, so the T cells may come from the graft donor. The CDR3 DNA follows: TGCAGTGCTGGGACCCAAGAGACCCAGTACTTC. It translates to CSAGTQETQYF.